This T cell receptor (beta chain) is drawn from a study of CD8 T cells in ankylosing spondylitis. This clonotype came up many times. What it binds is unknown. TCRdb re-derived calls from the 5' RACE reads in MiXCR, one entry per CDR3 protein. The sample includes roughly 440,000 distinct CDR3 sequences, 15% to 20% of them seen just once. Study observations and caveats: Characteristic, it appeared, of ankylosing spondylitis blood was a TCR beta motif of roughly 8 highly homologous variants.

The clonotype originates from a male donor with ankylosing spondylitis. Sequencing used blood, either unsorted or a sorted T cell fraction (not recorded which).

The CDR3 DNA is TGCGCCAGCAGCCCTCTGAGCTACACTGAAGCTTTCTTT. It is translated as CASSPLSYTEAFF. The chain is built from TRBV5-1 and TRBJ1-1; no clear D gene. The V and J ends lost 4 bases and 3 bases respectively, with 10 bases between them. This CDR3 contains 13 residues. CDR1 is SGHRS, CDR2 YFSETQ, per germline.